This T cell receptor beta chain was profiled in a study of blood T cell repertoires in COVID-19. In the study overall: The United States, Italy and Spain were the sources of the acute and convalescent COVID-19 samples. The cDNA or gDNA used as material had been derived from T cells, B-cell-depleted T cells, or PBMCs.

Original data processing: Amplification from reference gene primers served as the basis for estimated nucleated cell counts. Profiled with immunoSEQ multiplex PCR; TCRdb holds only in-frame clones, not every one. The V and J calls and clone size are taken from that table; D and trimming were inferred from the DNA. The sample yields some 56,000 clones, approximately 80% seen once. The germline CDR1 and CDR2 sequences are SGHDN and FVKESK. CDR3 size: 15 residues. V dropped 1 base and J dropped 9; count of bases not matched to a gene: 9. This clonotype was obtained from a woman older than 75 with acute or convalescent COVID-19. This chain links TRBV14 with TRBJ2-1, with TRBD1 matching over 7 bases. Sequencing was performed on peripheral blood. The CDR3: CASSQVPGGLGEQFF. The CDR3 DNA reads as TGTGCCAGCAGCCAAGTTCCAGGGGGTTTAGGTGAGCAGTTCTTC.